This TCR beta chain derives from a study of cytomegalovirus exposure and HLA in healthy donors. Study-wide points: In a later analysis, TCR beta V- and J-gene trimming was associated with a missense DCLRE1C variant.

Trimming removed 5 bases from V and 0 bases from J; junction bases left unmatched: 3. CDR1 is MDHEN, CDR2 SYDVKM, per germline. The CDR3 consists of 14 residues. Details on this clone: Its antigen is still unknown.

Primers for the PCR totalled 60 Vbeta and 13 Jbeta. Assay: immunoSEQ multiplex PCR; the TCRdb copy retains only in-frame clones and omits some. Seen here are approximately 88,000 clones, around 76% observed once, and the top ten hold approximately 5.6%. The source material was PBMCs. The chain links TRBV28 to TRBJ1-2, with 7 bases matching TRBD1. The sequence came from a young man in good health and CMV-seropositive. Here the CDR3 DNA reads TGTGCCAGCAGTGAGCAGGGGGCTAACTATGGCTACACCTTC. This gives the protein CASSEQGANYGYTF.